This T cell receptor (beta chain) was captured in a study of T cell responses to AZD1222 COVID-19 vaccine. General observations from the study: Spike was spanned by vaccine-associated CD4 TCRs, with dominance at 160-218 and 743-854. Only 5 or 6 people who got AZD1222 tested seropositive at baseline.

Sequenced by immunoSEQ multiplex PCR; TCRdb stores in-frame clones only, minus some. The sample has 90,000 to 150,000 clones, about nine tenths seen once; the top ten hold roughly 7.9%. For this clone: Its antigen is undetermined.

This clonotype was sampled from an adult who received the AZD1222 COVID-19 vaccine. This specimen was peripheral blood, taken 28 days after the second AZD1222 dose.

This CDR3 is CASSEQGSGEAFF. CDR3 bases: TGTGCCAGCAGTGAACAGGGGTCGGGTGAAGCTTTCTTT. The chain is built from TRBV27 and TRBJ1-1; TRBD1 matches 7 bases. The CDR3 runs to 13 residues. The V gene's germline CDR1 is MNHEY and CDR2 SMNVEV (reference sequence). V shed 5 bases, J shed 7 bases, and the junction held 7 bases outside the gene matches.